This T cell receptor (beta chain) was sequenced for a study of identifying expanded T cells in peripheral blood. The study's findings and limits: Across healthy donors, higher total template counts meant significantly greater roughly 2-week count variance.

This clone was seen only a few times. The antigen is unknown. Assay: immunoSEQ multiplex PCR; the TCRdb copy retains only in-frame clones and omits some. The data hold about 84,000 clones, with 75% to 90% observed a single time. Collection occurred without any documented infections or immune events in donors. The specimen was blood. This sequence originates from a person aged 18-69 years in good health.

The CDR3 DNA sequence: TGTGCCAGCAGCTTGGGGATACAGGGAGGTGAGCAGTTCTTC. It specifies CASSLGIQGGEQFF. This chain links TRBV7-2 with TRBJ2-1, with D perhaps assigned TRBD1 or TRBD2 (6 bases each). With 3 bases removed from V and 9 bases from J, the gap between germline ends came to 15 bases. CDR1 is SGHTA, CDR2 FQGNSA, per germline. This CDR3 comprises 14 residues.